This T cell receptor (beta chain) appears in the sequencing data of a study of metastatic and nonmetastatic thyroid tumors. Study as a whole: Peripheral blood and tumor or nodule samples from malignant and benign thyroid patients were compared.

Authors' data handling: Building a distant-metastasis classifier for papillary thyroid cancer drew on CDR3 differences across clinicopathological groups. From the PCR reads, TCRdb re-called clones with MiXCR. TCRdb, not the authors, supplied the V and J calls. The data hold around 20,000 clones, with 32% observed a single time. A remark on this clone: No antigen is known for it.

Trimming cost V 7 bases and J 0 bases, with 10 bases left between them. The CDR3 runs 14 residues. Per the germline V gene, CDR1 is LNHDA and CDR2 is SQIVND (reference sequence). Study conclusions and caveats: According to reports, the diversity of TCR beta was significantly higher in malignant thyroid tumors than in benign nodules, and this held in both blood and tumor samples.

Not a single patient had been given any form of treatment at any point before undergoing thyroid surgery. Sequencing input: adjacent normal tissue. This TCR was sampled from a female donor with papillary thyroid cancer or a benign thyroid nodule (not recorded which). Some clones in this sample may be carry-over from other donors' samples. The chain has TRBV19 and TRBJ2-1; TRBD2 might be the D (5 bases). The DNA for the CDR3 is TGTGCCAGTATGGAGGCTAGCTCCTACAATGAGCAGTTCTTC. It codes for CASMEASSYNEQFF.